This T cell receptor (beta chain) was documented in a study of blood T cell repertoires in COVID-19. As for the study in general: The United States, Italy and Spain provided the acute and convalescent COVID-19 samples. T cells, B-cell-depleted T cells, or PBMCs provided the cDNA or gDNA that served as material.

This clone was detected ten times or more. The germline V gene encodes CDR1 SGHAT and CDR2 FQNNGV. The CDR3 runs to 17 residues. The ends were cut back, 4 bases at V and 2 bases at J, with 15 bases in the middle. Methods used by the authors: For nucleated cells, counts were estimated from reference gene primer amplification. Produced via immunoSEQ multiplex PCR; TCRdb's table is partial and in-frame only. V and J calls plus clone size are reproduced from that table; the DNA served to infer D and trimming. The sample has approximately 210,000 clones; roughly 83% are singletons. The rearrangement links TRBV11-2 to TRBJ2-6; D possibly corresponds to TRBD2 (6 bases). Sequenced material: peripheral blood. This sequence originates from a woman in her sixties or seventies with active or convalescent COVID-19. The CDR3 DNA reads TGTGCCAGCAGCTCTTACGGGACTGTCCCTGGGGCCAACGTCCTGACTTTC. This gives the protein CASSSYGTVPGANVLTF.